This T cell receptor (beta chain) was retrieved from a study of blood T cell repertoires in COVID-19. Study at large: Both acute and convalescent COVID-19 samples were obtained from the United States, Italy and Spain.

CDR1 is LNHDA and CDR2 is SQIVND in the germline V gene (reference sequence). Trimming cost V 6 bases and J 1 base; bases outside gene matches: 8. The CDR3 has 16 residues. Individuals aged roughly 18 to 100 years were recruited from around 22 US areas. Membership in each cohort depended on participant-reported clinical history. Method: immunoSEQ multiplex PCR; TCRdb's copy keeps in-frame clones and lacks some. The sample lists more than 300,000 clones, 85% to 90% occurring once. Sequencing was done on a sample of PBMCs or T cells enriched from blood (not recorded which). The J gene is TRBJ2-3, the V gene TRBV19; 9 nucleotides agree with TRBD2. This clonotype originated in a woman aged 18-29 years who had recovered from COVID-19. CDR3 sequence (DNA): TGTGCCAGTAGCACCCGGGCTAGCGGGGGCACAGATACGCAGTATTTT. Translation: CASSTRASGGTDTQYF.